This T cell receptor (beta chain) emerged from a study of blood T cell repertoires in COVID-19. At the level of the study: The analysed material was cDNA or gDNA that came from T cells, B-cell-depleted T cells, or PBMCs.

Contact with a PCR-confirmed or clinician-diagnosed COVID-19 case occurred within 2 weeks of entry. This clone appeared a single time. Germline V gives CDR1 SGHNT, CDR2 YYREEE (reference sequence). V dropped 3 bases and J dropped 6; count of bases not matched to a gene: 2. There are 14 residues in the CDR3. Per the authors' pipeline: Estimated nucleated cell counts came from reference gene primer amplification. Only in-frame clones appear in the TCRdb table, and some are missing; sequencing was by immunoSEQ multiplex PCR. For V, J and clone size, that table is used; D and trimming come from the DNA. The sample includes 190,000 or so clones, roughly 90% of them seen just once.

This chain uses TRBV5-4 with TRBJ1-6, with 8 bases fitting TRBD1. This receptor was taken from a woman in her 30s who had been exposed to COVID-19. Sequences were obtained from PBMCs or T cells enriched from blood (not recorded which). The CDR3 coding sequence is TGTGCCAGCAGCTGGGGACAGGTTAATTCACCCCTCCACTTT. Protein sequence: CASSWGQVNSPLHF.